These 28 T cell receptor beta chains were all obtained from the same sample, sequenced in a study of early T cells in non-severe SARS-CoV-2 infection. TCRdb used MiXCR to reprocess the 5' RACE reads, holding one entry per CDR3 protein. The table lists 100,000 to 150,000 distinct CDR3 sequences, about 16% of them singletons. Material for sequencing was whole blood. The receptors were sampled from an adult who was a healthcare worker with PCR-confirmed SARS-CoV-2 infection or an uninfected control (not recorded which).

This clonotype was observed at least ten times. The chain links TRBV5-1 to TRBJ2-3; D perhaps matches TRBD1 (6 bases). The V end lost 4 bases, the J end lost 3 bases, and 12 bases lay between the germline ends. This CDR3 region has 14 residues. The germline V gene has CDR1 SGHRS and CDR2 YFSETQ. For the CDR3, the DNA is TGCGCCAGCAGCCTGGACAGTAAAACAGATACGCAGTATTTT. Translation: CASSLDSKTDTQYF.

The V and J genes are TRBV21-1 and TRBJ2-1; the DNA was not compared with TRBD2, the D call given in the table. TRBV21-1 is a known pseudogene. This CDR3 region has 17 residues. DNA of the CDR3: TGTGCCAGCAGCAAAGCGCGTAATCGGCTAGCGAGCAATGAGCAGTTCTTC. Its protein is CASSKARNRLASNEQFF.

This chain connects TRBV6-5 to TRBJ2-5; D uncertain. V was shortened by 2 bases and J by 4 bases, with 5 bases between the two germline ends. CDR3 length: 12 residues. Germline V CDR1 and CDR2: MNHEY, SVGAGI. The CDR3 DNA reads as TGTGCCAGCAGTTACGACGGAGAGACCCAGTACTTC. Encoded protein: CASSYDGETQYF.

This clonotype was seen only a few times. One junction end disagrees with the germline gene, perhaps due to a read error. The V call is TRBV5-1, the J call TRBJ2-1; D unresolved. The CDR3 is made up of 14 amino acids. The germline V gene encodes CDR1 SGHRS and CDR2 YFSETQ. CDR3: CASSLAARQPRPLF. CDR3 sequence (DNA): TGCGCCAGCAGCTTGGCGGCCAGGCAGCCTCGGCCGCTCTTC.

This clonotype has a single count. This chain connects TRBV29-1 to TRBJ1-1; TRBD1 aligns across 11 bases. Trimming removed 7 bases from V and 4 bases from J; junction bases left unmatched: 5. CDR1 and CDR2 from the germline V gene are SQVTM and ANQGSEA. This CDR3 spans 13 amino acids. The CDR3 DNA sequence: TGCAGCGCTAGGACAGGGGGCGTCACTGAAGCTTTCTTT. Translated: CSARTGGVTEAFF.

This clonotype was observed a few times. The chain links TRBV2 to TRBJ2-7; D is undetermined. CDR3 length equals 13 residues. Looked up from germline, CDR1 is SNHLY and CDR2 is FYNNEI. V dropped 3 bases and J dropped 4 bases, with 10 bases sitting between them. CDR3 DNA sequence: TGTGCCAGCAGTGACCTGGGGATTTACGAGCAGTACTTC. This codes for CASSDLGIYEQYF.

The CDR3 region is CSTRVKTSFDGYTF. DNA for the CDR3: TGCAGTACCCGGGTCAAGACCTCCTTTGATGGCTACACCTTC. The V gene is TRBV20-1, the J gene TRBJ1-2; D remains unclear. This CDR3 spans 14 amino acids. The V gene's germline CDR1 is DFQATT and CDR2 SNEGSKA (reference sequence). The ends were cut back, 8 bases at V and 6 bases at J, with 22 bases in the middle.

The J gene is TRBJ2-7, the V gene TRBV27, with D possibly being TRBD1 or TRBD2 (5 bases each). Germline V lookup: CDR1 MNHEY, CDR2 SMNVEV (reference sequence). The CDR3 is 13 amino acids. Trimming cost V 5 bases and J 4 bases, with 12 bases left between them. The CDR3 reads CASSKGTPYEQYF. CDR3 nucleotides: TGTGCCAGCAGTAAGGGGACCCCATACGAGCAGTACTTC.

Only a few counts were recorded for this clonotype. The chain joins TRBV29-1 to TRBJ1-2; the match to TRBD1 covers 9 bases. V was clipped by 4 bases and J by 8 bases; unmatched bases: 5. The V gene's germline CDR1 is SQVTM and CDR2 ANQGSEA. The CDR3 has 12 amino acids. CDR3 residues: CSVGGTGYGYTF. The CDR3, as DNA: TGCAGCGTTGGAGGGACAGGGTACGGCTACACCTTC.

This chain links TRBV30 with TRBJ1-6, with D hard to call. The CDR3 sequence is 13 residues long. CDR1 GTSNPN and CDR2 SVGIG come from the germline V gene (reference sequence). V lost 4 bases and J 7 bases, leaving 11 bases between the germline ends. CDR3 region: CAWNGVGNSPLHF. CDR3 DNA: TGTGCCTGGAACGGGGTGGGGAATTCACCCCTCCACTTT. Filled out from reference TRBV30 and TRBJ1-6, the complete variable domain reads SQTIHQWPATLVQPVGSPLSLECTVEGTSNPNLYWYRQAAGRGLQLLFYSVGIGQISSEVPQNLSASRPQDRQFILSSKKLLLSDSGFYLCAWNGVGNSPLHFGNGTRLTVT.

There are many counts of this clonotype. This chain connects TRBV24-1 to TRBJ2-7; no definite D call. The length of the CDR3 is 13 residues. Germline CDR1 is KGHDR and CDR2 is SFDVKD. Trimming left V 9 bases short and J 2 bases short, with 13 bases between. CDR3 nucleotides: TGTGCCACCTCATCTCGCGGAACCTACGAGCAGTACTTC. This translates into CATSSRGTYEQYF.

The J gene is TRBJ2-1, the V gene TRBV5-1, with a tentative D call TRBD1 (6 bases). V lost 4 bases and J lost 3, with 20 bases in between. This CDR3 is built from 17 residues. Germline loops: CDR1 SGHRS, CDR2 YFSETQ. CDR3 sequence (DNA): TGCGCCAGCAGCCCCTCTCGAACAGGGCCCTTCTACAATGAGCAGTTCTTC. The encoded protein is CASSPSRTGPFYNEQFF.

The chain employs TRBV2 and TRBJ2-1; D might be TRBD1 (7 bases). The CDR3 has 15 residues. The V end was cut by 11 bases, the J end by 1 base, with 18 bases between. The V gene's germline CDR1 is SNHLY and CDR2 FYNNEI. The CDR3 region is CAGRSQGGSYNEQFF. The CDR3 bases are TGTGCCGGGAGATCCCAGGGGGGATCCTACAATGAGCAGTTCTTC.

This clonotype has more than one count but fewer than ten. The junction does not match germline at one end; this may be a read error. V gene TRBV5-1 combines with J gene TRBJ1-1, with D perhaps matching TRBD1 (5 bases). In germline, CDR1 is SGHRS, CDR2 YFSETQ. The CDR3 sequence is 13 residues long. CDR3 sequence: CATQQESGTEAFF. The CDR3 region has the DNA TGCGCCACGCAACAGGAGTCCGGGACTGAAGCGTTCTTT.

This clonotype was detected a few times. J is TRBJ2-1 and V is TRBV5-4, with D hard to call. The CDR3 length is 15 residues. CDR1 and CDR2 (germline): SGHNT, YYREEE (reference sequence). V was shortened by 4 bases and J by 2 bases, with 13 bases between the two germline ends. CDR3 DNA sequence: TGTGCCAGCAGCACCCCCCCCCATCCCTACAATGAGCAGTTCTTC. As protein: CASSTPPHPYNEQFF. The variable domain in full, with the rest retrieved from reference TRBV5-4 and TRBJ2-1, is ETGVTQSPTHLIKTRGQQVTLRCSSQSGHNTVSWYQQALGQGPQFIFQYYREEENGRGNFPPRFSGLQFPNYSSELNVNALELDDSALYLCASSTPPHPYNEQFFGPGTRLTVL.

This clonotype was observed at least ten times. The V and J genes are TRBV14 and TRBJ2-7; D may be TRBD1 or TRBD2 (5 bases each). V dropped 4 bases and J dropped 2 bases, with 18 bases sitting between them. The CDR3 runs 16 residues. CDR1 is SGHDN, CDR2 FVKESK, per germline. The CDR3 sequence is CASSPGQVAEAYEQYF. The CDR3 bases are TGTGCCAGCAGCCCAGGGCAAGTGGCGGAGGCCTACGAGCAGTACTTC. The variable domain in full, with the rest retrieved from reference TRBV14 and TRBJ2-7, is EAGVTQFPSHSVIEKGQTVTLRCDPISGHDNLYWYRRVMGKEIKFLLHFVKESKQDESGMPNNRFLAERTGGTYSTLKVQPAELEDSGVYFCASSPGQVAEAYEQYFGPGTRLTVT.

Here the CDR3 DNA reads TGTGCCAGCTCACCAGAGACGGTCGCAGTCTATGGCTACACCTTC. Translating gives CASSPETVAVYGYTF. The chain links TRBV18 to TRBJ1-2; D ambiguous. The V end lost 2 bases, the J end lost 4 bases, and 14 bases lay between the germline ends. This CDR3 has 15 amino acids. CDR1 is KGHSH and CDR2 is LQKENI in the germline V gene.

The gene calls are TRBV3-1 and TRBJ2-1, with no clear D. V dropped 2 bases and J dropped 6 bases, with 8 bases sitting between them. The CDR3 covers 13 residues. Looked up from germline, CDR1 is LGHDT and CDR2 is YNNKEL (reference sequence). CDR3 loop: CASSQKSSNEQFF. CDR3 DNA: TGTGCCAGCAGCCAAAAATCCAGCAATGAGCAGTTCTTC.

The chain combines TRBV5-1 with TRBJ1-6; tentative D call: TRBD1 (6 bases). V was pared by 7 bases and J by 10 bases, with 21 bases between. Germline CDR1 and CDR2: SGHRS and YFSETQ. The CDR3 runs 15 residues. The CDR3 DNA reads TGCGCCAGCCAAGAGGACACGGGGGCAGGATCACCCCTCCACTTT. The encoded protein is CASQEDTGAGSPLHF.

About this clonotype: The germline gene is not matched at one end of the junction; a read error may be the cause. The gene calls are TRBV3-1 and TRBJ2-1; a weak D match, TRBD1 (6 bases). CDR3 size: 17 residues. Germline CDR1 is LGHDT and CDR2 is YNNKEL (reference sequence). The chain's CDR3 is CASNQASTPWGHNEQFF. The CDR3 DNA is TGTGCCAGCAACCAAGCCTCTACCCCCTGGGGGCACAATGAGCAGTTCTTC.

The V call is TRBV27, the J call TRBJ1-2; D may be TRBD1 (6 bases). V lost 5 bases to trimming and J lost 0 bases, with 13 bases between them. This CDR3 contains 15 residues. The V gene's germline CDR1 is MNHEY and CDR2 SMNVEV (reference sequence). CDR3 bases: TGTGCCAGCAGTCCATCGACAGGATCTAACTATGGCTACACCTTC. This gives the protein CASSPSTGSNYGYTF.

The gene calls are TRBV3-1 and TRBJ1-2; possible D gene TRBD1, 6 bases. The CDR3 loop spans 14 amino acids. Between the trimmed V and J ends, which lost 1 base and 4 bases, there was a span of 10 bases. Germline-derived CDR1 and CDR2 are LGHDT and YNNKEL (reference sequence). The CDR3 here is CASSQGQAPYGYTF. The CDR3 region has the DNA TGTGCCAGCAGCCAAGGACAGGCCCCCTATGGCTACACCTTC.

As DNA, the CDR3 is TGCGCCAGCAGCGCGGACAGATTCTATGGCTACACCTTC. It is translated as CASSADRFYGYTF. The chain combines TRBV10-2 with TRBJ1-2; the D gene is possibly TRBD1 (6 bases). This CDR3 is built from 13 residues. Trimming left V 6 bases short and J 4 bases short, with 12 bases between. Germline CDR1 and CDR2: WSHSY and SAAADI.

This chain joins TRBV20-1 and TRBJ2-1; the D call may be TRBD1 or TRBD2 (5 bases each). CDR3 length equals 13 residues. Germline-derived CDR1 and CDR2 are DFQATT and SNEGSKA (reference sequence). V was trimmed by 3 bases and J by 6 bases, leaving 12 bases between them. CDR3 nucleotides: TGCAGTGCTAGCGCTGGGACCCTCAATGAGCAGTTCTTC. Its protein product is CSASAGTLNEQFF.

In its sample, this clonotype was seen a few times. The rearrangement uses TRBV27 and TRBJ2-2; D gene uncertain. The CDR3 runs to 17 residues. Germline CDR1 MNHEY, CDR2 SMNVEV (reference sequence). V shed 3 bases and J shed 3 bases, with 17 bases lying between them. The CDR3 loop is CASSLVAPEIYTGELFF. The DNA for the CDR3 is TGTGCCAGCAGTTTGGTAGCTCCCGAAATTTACACCGGGGAGCTGTTTTTT.

The chain links TRBV20-1 to TRBJ1-1; D unresolved. Per germline, CDR1 DFQATT and CDR2 SNEGSKA (reference sequence). The V end was cut by 2 bases, the J end by 5 bases, with 9 bases between. This CDR3 region has 12 residues. The CDR3 nucleotides read TGCAGTGCTAGAAGCCCGGCGACTGAAGCTTTCTTT. Its translation is CSARSPATEAFF.

This chain links TRBV18 with TRBJ1-1; TRBD1 might be the D (5 bases). The CDR3 runs to 14 residues. Germline values: CDR1 KGHSH, CDR2 LQKENI. The ends were cut back, 6 bases at V and 3 bases at J, with 14 bases in the middle. The CDR3 nucleotides read TGTGCCAGCTCCCCAACCCGGGGGGACACTGAAGCTTTCTTT. Its translation is CASSPTRGDTEAFF.

Note on this clonotype: One end of the junction varies from germline; a read error may be responsible. The rearrangement joins TRBV10-1 to TRBJ2-2, with 11 positions matching TRBD2. The CDR3 contains 17 residues. The germline V gene has CDR1 WNHNN and CDR2 SYGVQD (reference sequence). The chain's CDR3 is CASSESVAGGNAGELFF. The CDR3 nucleotides are TGCGCCAGCAGTGAGTCGGTAGCGGGGGGGAACGCCGGGGAGCTGTTTTTT.